This T cell receptor beta chain is from a study of OX40 agonist ivuxolimab in advanced cancers. Regarding this clone: Its target is unknown.

Whole-study findings and limits: More expanded clones were found, on average, in CD8+ than in CD4+ T cells.

The repertoire was sequenced with immunoSEQ multiplex PCR; TCRdb's copy has only in-frame clones and lacks some. Among around 77,000 clones listed, around 90% were seen once. This CDR3 comprises 20 residues. Germline loops: CDR1 MDHEN, CDR2 SYDVKM. The V gene end was trimmed by 0 bases and the J gene end by 3 bases; junction bases not matched to a gene: 13. Sequencing was performed on CD4+ or CD8+ T cells sorted from blood, taken in a trial of the OX40 agonist ivuxolimab. V and J are TRBV28 and TRBJ2-3; 12 nucleotides align to TRBD2. This receptor was taken from an adult with an advanced solid tumor such as melanoma, head and neck, liver or kidney cancer. CDR3 in amino acids: CASSLWVIASGREGTDTQYF. CDR3 sequence (DNA): TGTGCCAGCAGTTTATGGGTTATTGCTAGCGGGAGGGAGGGAACAGATACGCAGTATTTT.